A selection of T cell receptor beta chains follows, all from one sample in a study of tumor-infiltrating lymphocytes in primary liver carcinoma. One entry per CDR3 protein, called by TCRdb with MiXCR from the multiplex PCR reads. Here the sample spans fewer than 250,000 distinct CDR3 sequences, less than 70% being singletons. Sequencing was performed on peripheral blood. The receptors shown here come from a woman aged 55-70 years with primary liver carcinoma and hepatitis B virus infection. Each CDR3 is given with its conserved first and last residue. Each record gives: clone size, V gene, D gene, J gene, CDR3 protein, CDR3 DNA. A D gene is named only where the DNA matches it firmly. Only some rows state a clone size, as once, few, many or a class for expanded clones.

abundance: many
v_gene: TRBV12-3/TRBV12-4
d_gene: NA
j_gene: TRBJ2-1
CDR3aa: CASSSFLAVEQFF
CDR3nt: TGTGCCAGCAGTTCATTTTTAGCGGTTGAGCAGTTCTTC

abundance: NA
v_gene: TRBV11-2
d_gene: NA
j_gene: TRBJ2-6
CDR3aa: CASSSPRGRIPSGANVLTF
CDR3nt: TGTGCCAGCAGCTCACCGCGGGGCAGGATACCCTCTGGGGCTAACGTCCTGACTTTC

abundance: NA
v_gene: TRBV11-2
d_gene: NA
j_gene: TRBJ2-7
CDR3aa: CASGLGAGAYEQYF
CDR3nt: TGTGCCAGCGGCTTAGGGGCCGGCGCCTACGAGCAGTACTTC

abundance: NA
v_gene: TRBV29-1
d_gene: NA
j_gene: TRBJ1-1
CDR3aa: CSASNTEAFF
CDR3nt: TGCAGCGCCTCGAACACTGAAGCATTCTTT

abundance: many
v_gene: TRBV6-2/TRBV6-3
d_gene: NA
j_gene: TRBJ1-5
CDR3aa: CASSYRGNSAYSNQPQHF
CDR3nt: TGTGCCAGCAGTTACAGGGGTAACAGTGCCTATAGCAATCAGCCCCAGCATTTT

abundance: NA
v_gene: TRBV30
d_gene: NA
j_gene: TRBJ2-1
CDR3aa: CVWSAPGSRATNEQFF
CDR3nt: TGTGTCTGGAGTGCCCCCGGCTCACGCGCGACCAATGAGCAGTTCTTC

abundance: NA
v_gene: TRBV25-1
d_gene: NA
j_gene: TRBJ2-1
CDR3aa: CASSEYSQANEQFF
CDR3nt: TGTGCCAGCAGTGAATACTCCCAAGCTAATGAGCAGTTCTTC

abundance: NA
v_gene: TRBV30
d_gene: NA
j_gene: TRBJ1-1
CDR3aa: CARNRVGTEAFF
CDR3nt: TGTGCCAGAAACAGGGTCGGTACTGAAGCTTTCTTT

abundance: NA
v_gene: TRBV5-6
d_gene: TRBD1
j_gene: TRBJ1-5
CDR3aa: CASNFFRGDQPQHF
CDR3nt: TGTGCCAGCAACTTCTTCAGGGGGGATCAGCCCCAGCATTTT

abundance: NA
v_gene: TRBV11-2
d_gene: TRBD2
j_gene: TRBJ2-3
CDR3aa: CDSSLGVPSGRLIDTQYF
CDR3nt: TGTGACAGCAGCTTAGGTGTGCCTAGCGGGAGGCTCATAGATACGCAGTATTTT

abundance: many
v_gene: TRBV4-2
d_gene: TRBD1
j_gene: TRBJ2-7
CDR3aa: CASSQGTDRVAYEQYF
CDR3nt: TGTGCCAGCAGCCAAGGGACGGACAGGGTAGCCTACGAGCAGTACTTC

abundance: NA
v_gene: TRBV11-2
d_gene: NA
j_gene: TRBJ1-4
CDR3aa: CASSLVSRGFINEKLFF
CDR3nt: TGTGCCAGCAGCTTAGTATCCAGGGGATTCATTAATGAAAAACTGTTTTTT

abundance: NA
v_gene: TRBV7-9
d_gene: TRBD1
j_gene: TRBJ2-2
CDR3aa: CASSLMVGQGVSTGELFF
CDR3nt: TGTGCCAGCAGCTTAATGGTGGGACAGGGGGTTTCGACCGGGGAACTGTTTTTT

abundance: NA
v_gene: TRBV12-3/TRBV12-4
d_gene: NA
j_gene: TRBJ2-1
CDR3aa: CASSSCQGGFDNEQFF
CDR3nt: TGTGCCAGCAGTTCATGTCAGGGAGGTTTCGACAATGAGCAGTTCTTC

abundance: NA
v_gene: TRBV6-5
d_gene: NA
j_gene: TRBJ2-2
CDR3aa: CASSMGSISTREPFF
CDR3nt: TGTGCCAGCAGTATGGGTAGCATCTCTACCAGGGAGCCGTTTTTT

abundance: many
v_gene: TRBV11-2
d_gene: NA
j_gene: TRBJ2-7
CDR3aa: CASSPTPRAYEQYF
CDR3nt: TGTGCCAGCAGCCCTACCCCACGGGCCTACGAGCAGTACTTC

abundance: many
v_gene: TRBV12-3/TRBV12-4
d_gene: NA
j_gene: TRBJ2-1
CDR3aa: CASSLSREQFF
CDR3nt: TGTGCCAGCAGTTTATCTCGAGAGCAGTTCTTC

abundance: once
v_gene: TRBV4-2
d_gene: TRBD1
j_gene: TRBJ2-6
CDR3aa: CASGQEQGVSTSGANVLTF
CDR3nt: TGTGCCAGCGGCCAGGAGCAGGGGGTCAGTACCTCTGGGGCCAACGTCCTGACTTTC

abundance: many
v_gene: TRBV5-1
d_gene: TRBD1
j_gene: TRBJ1-1
CDR3aa: CASRLDRGPLMNTEAFF
CDR3nt: TGCGCCAGCAGACTCGATAGGGGGCCGCTCATGAACACTGAAGCTTTCTTT

abundance: NA
v_gene: TRBV11-2
d_gene: NA
j_gene: TRBJ2-1
CDR3aa: CASSPGLAGYIEQFF
CDR3nt: TGTGCCAGCAGCCCCGGACTGGCGGGCTACATTGAGCAGTTCTTC

abundance: few
v_gene: TRBV28
d_gene: NA
j_gene: TRBJ2-3
CDR3aa: CASSSPDTQYF
CDR3nt: TGTGCCAGCAGTTCCCCAGATACGCAGTATTTT

abundance: many
v_gene: TRBV29-1
d_gene: NA
j_gene: TRBJ2-7
CDR3aa: CSVGENLAYEQYF
CDR3nt: TGCAGCGTGGGGGAAAATTTGGCATACGAGCAGTACTTC

abundance: NA
v_gene: TRBV9
d_gene: NA
j_gene: TRBJ2-1
CDR3aa: CASSALTGDEQFF
CDR3nt: TGTGCCAGCAGCGCTTTGACTGGGGATGAGCAGTTCTTC

abundance: NA
v_gene: TRBV4-1
d_gene: TRBD1
j_gene: TRBJ1-2
CDR3aa: CASNQATGGAIGYTF
CDR3nt: TGCGCCAGCAACCAAGCGACAGGGGGCGCGATTGGATACACCTTC

abundance: NA
v_gene: TRBV12-5
d_gene: NA
j_gene: TRBJ2-3
CDR3aa: CASGLRSGGSIDTQYF
CDR3nt: TGTGCTAGTGGTTTGCGATCGGGGGGCTCCATAGATACGCAGTATTTT

abundance: few
v_gene: TRBV12-5
d_gene: NA
j_gene: TRBJ2-1
CDR3aa: CASGWPGGPSSYNEQFF
CDR3nt: TGTGCTAGTGGTTGGCCGGGTGGACCTAGCTCCTACAATGAGCAGTTCTTC

abundance: NA
v_gene: TRBV7-8
d_gene: TRBD1
j_gene: TRBJ2-1
CDR3aa: CASSLGIGQVKNEQFF
CDR3nt: TGTGCCAGCAGCTTAGGGATAGGACAGGTTAAAAATGAGCAGTTCTTC

abundance: NA
v_gene: TRBV6-5
d_gene: NA
j_gene: TRBJ2-3
CDR3aa: CASSYSVVSTRDF
CDR3nt: TGTGCCAGCAGTTACTCGGTAGTTTCTACGCGGGATTTT

abundance: NA
v_gene: TRBV28
d_gene: TRBD1
j_gene: TRBJ1-1
CDR3aa: CASSHGDRPNTEAFF
CDR3nt: TGTGCCAGCAGTCACGGGGACAGGCCCAACACTGAAGCTTTCTTT

abundance: once
v_gene: TRBV11-2
d_gene: TRBD2
j_gene: TRBJ2-2
CDR3aa: CASSARTSAANTGEQFF
CDR3nt: TGTGCCAGCAGTGCCCGGACTAGCGCCGCGAACACCGGGGAGCAGTTTTTT

abundance: NA
v_gene: TRBV6-5
d_gene: NA
j_gene: TRBJ2-7
CDR3aa: CASCYSTETGSYEQYF
CDR3nt: TGTGCCAGCTGTTACTCCACGGAGACAGGCTCATACGAGCAGTACTTC

abundance: once
v_gene: TRBV11-1
d_gene: TRBD2
j_gene: TRBJ2-6
CDR3aa: CASSGGGDSYSGSNVLTF
CDR3nt: TGTGCCAGCAGCGGCGGGGGGGACAGCTACTCTGGGTCCAACGTCCTGACTTTC

abundance: NA
v_gene: TRBV4-1
d_gene: NA
j_gene: TRBJ1-2
CDR3aa: CASSQPRRDYGYTF
CDR3nt: TGCGCCAGTAGCCAGCCTCGCCGGGACTATGGCTACACCTTC

abundance: NA
v_gene: TRBV11-2
d_gene: NA
j_gene: TRBJ1-5
CDR3aa: CASSFLGSSQPQHF
CDR3nt: TGTGCCAGCAGCTTTTTGGGTAGCAGTCAGCCTCAGCATTTT

abundance: few
v_gene: TRBV30
d_gene: TRBD1
j_gene: TRBJ2-5
CDR3aa: CAWSVGQQETQYF
CDR3nt: TGTGCCTGGAGTGTGGGACAGCAAGAGACCCAGTACTTC

abundance: few
v_gene: TRBV6-1
d_gene: NA
j_gene: TRBJ2-7
CDR3aa: CASNAMSYEQYF
CDR3nt: TGTGCCAGCAATGCAATGTCCTACGAGCAGTACTTC

abundance: NA
v_gene: TRBV6-1
d_gene: TRBD1
j_gene: TRBJ2-5
CDR3aa: CASSRQGAAETQYF
CDR3nt: TGTGCCAGCAGTAGACAGGGGGCGGCAGAGACCCAGTACTTC

abundance: NA
v_gene: TRBV11-2
d_gene: NA
j_gene: TRBJ2-7
CDR3aa: CASSLGAGRTYEQYF
CDR3nt: TGTGCCAGCAGCTTAGGGGCCGGGCGCACCTACGAGCAGTATTTC

abundance: NA
v_gene: TRBV7-8
d_gene: NA
j_gene: TRBJ2-3
CDR3aa: CASSQFTDAQYF
CDR3nt: TGTGCCAGCAGCCAATTCACAGATGCGCAGTATTTT

abundance: NA
v_gene: TRBV5-1
d_gene: TRBD1
j_gene: TRBJ2-5
CDR3aa: CVSSFGQGLKETQYF
CDR3nt: TGCGTCAGCAGCTTCGGACAGGGGCTCAAAGAGACCCAGTACTTC

abundance: NA
v_gene: TRBV5-1
d_gene: NA
j_gene: TRBJ2-3
CDR3aa: CVSSASTDTQYF
CDR3nt: TGCGTCAGCAGCGCCTCCACAGATACGCAGTATTTT

abundance: NA
v_gene: TRBV11-2
d_gene: NA
j_gene: TRBJ2-3
CDR3aa: CASSLALSDPQYF
CDR3nt: TGTGCCAGCAGCTTAGCCCTCTCCGATCCGCAGTATTTT

abundance: many
v_gene: TRBV29-1
d_gene: NA
j_gene: TRBJ2-7
CDR3aa: CSVKLGSEQYF
CDR3nt: TGCAGCGTAAAGCTGGGAAGCGAGCAGTACTTC

abundance: many
v_gene: TRBV29-1
d_gene: NA
j_gene: TRBJ1-5
CDR3aa: CSAQVTSNQPQHF
CDR3nt: TGCAGCGCGCAGGTTACTTCTAATCAGCCCCAGCATTTT

abundance: NA
v_gene: TRBV10-2
d_gene: NA
j_gene: TRBJ2-3
CDR3aa: CGSGIALSTDTQYF
CDR3nt: TGCGGTAGCGGCATAGCGCTCAGCACAGATACGCAGTATTTT

abundance: many
v_gene: TRBV4-2
d_gene: TRBD2
j_gene: TRBJ2-1
CDR3aa: CASSQEGLAGDHEQFF
CDR3nt: TGTGCCAGCAGCCAAGAAGGCCTAGCGGGAGATCATGAGCAGTTCTTC

abundance: many
v_gene: TRBV29-1
d_gene: TRBD2
j_gene: TRBJ2-1
CDR3aa: CTGMTSGVNEQFF
CDR3nt: TGCACTGGCATGACTAGCGGAGTCAATGAGCAGTTCTTC

abundance: many
v_gene: TRBV5-4
d_gene: TRBD2
j_gene: TRBJ2-5
CDR3aa: CASSFGTSGQETQYF
CDR3nt: TGTGCCAGCAGCTTCGGGACTAGCGGGCAAGAGACCCAGTACTTC

abundance: NA
v_gene: TRBV29-1
d_gene: NA
j_gene: TRBJ2-7
CDR3aa: CITTLLGASRYYVQYF
CDR3nt: TGTATCACAACCCTTCTGGGGGCCAGCCGATACTACGTGCAGTACTTC

abundance: NA
v_gene: TRBV6-1
d_gene: NA
j_gene: TRBJ2-7
CDR3aa: CASSYAPGLVSYEQYF
CDR3nt: TGTGCCAGCAGCTATGCACCGGGACTGGTCTCCTACGAGCAGTACTTC

abundance: once
v_gene: TRBV20-1
d_gene: NA
j_gene: TRBJ2-7
CDR3aa: CSARDLDRALAGSYKQYF
CDR3nt: TGCAGTGCTAGAGATTTGGACAGGGCCCTAGCGGGGAGCTACAAGCAGTACTTC

abundance: NA
v_gene: TRBV12-3/TRBV12-4
d_gene: NA
j_gene: TRBJ1-5
CDR3aa: CASSFDNNQHQHF
CDR3nt: TGTGCCAGCAGTTTTGACAACAATCAGCACCAGCATTTT

abundance: NA
v_gene: TRBV11-2
d_gene: NA
j_gene: TRBJ1-5
CDR3aa: CASSLDPGYNGPQHF
CDR3nt: TGTGCCAGCAGCTTAGACCCCGGTTACAATGGGCCCCAGCATTTT

abundance: few
v_gene: TRBV24-1
d_gene: NA
j_gene: TRBJ1-2
CDR3aa: CATSENVYNYGYTF
CDR3nt: TGTGCCACCAGTGAGAACGTCTATAACTATGGCTACACCTTC